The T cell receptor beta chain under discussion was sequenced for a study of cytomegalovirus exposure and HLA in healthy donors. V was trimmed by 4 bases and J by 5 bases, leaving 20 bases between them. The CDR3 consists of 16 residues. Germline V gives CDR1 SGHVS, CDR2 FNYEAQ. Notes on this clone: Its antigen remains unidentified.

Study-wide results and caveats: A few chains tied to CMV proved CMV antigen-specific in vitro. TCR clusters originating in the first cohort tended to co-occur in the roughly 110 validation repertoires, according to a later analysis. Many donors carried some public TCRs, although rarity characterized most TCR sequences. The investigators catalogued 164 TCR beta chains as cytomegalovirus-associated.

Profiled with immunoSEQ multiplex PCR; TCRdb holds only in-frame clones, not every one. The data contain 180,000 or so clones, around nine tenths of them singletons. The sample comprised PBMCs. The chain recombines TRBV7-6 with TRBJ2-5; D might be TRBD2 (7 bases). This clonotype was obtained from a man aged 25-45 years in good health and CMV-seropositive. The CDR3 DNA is TGTGCCAGCAGCTGGCCGGGGGGCGGGTTGGTGGAGACCCAGTACTTC. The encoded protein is CASSWPGGGLVETQYF. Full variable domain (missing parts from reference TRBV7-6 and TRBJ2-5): GAGVSQSPRYKVTKRGQDVALRCDPISGHVSLYWYRQALGQGPEFLTYFNYEAQQDKSGLPNDRFSAERPEGSISTLTIQRTEQRDSAMYRCASSWPGGGLVETQYFGPGTRLLVL.